This TCR beta chain derives from a study of neoadjuvant anti-PD-1 for oral cavity cancer. General study results and limits: Higher pretreatment blood Treg/Th17 ratios correlated with higher pretreatment blood and lower post-treatment tumor TCRbeta clonality.

The sample holds a few counts of this clone. Its antigen remains unidentified. V lost 5 bases and J lost 2; bases outside the gene matches: 8. The germline CDR1 and CDR2 sequences are SEHNR and FQNEAQ (reference sequence). The CDR3 has 15 residues. Patients had newly diagnosed, untreated stage II-IVA oral cavity squamous cell carcinoma. No culture or expansion preceded analysis of these blood cells. Most PBMC samples had roughly 0.45 ug input DNA in six replicates. Profiling relied on immunoSEQ multiplex PCR, and the TCRdb table lists in-frame clones only, not all of them. The sample includes 15,000 to 20,000 clones, about two thirds seen only once; the top ten take over 2.5%.

V usage is TRBV7-9 and J usage is TRBJ1-2, with 7 positions matching TRBD1. Sequenced material: PBMCs, taken before nivolumab (anti-PD-1) treatment. The sequence was obtained from a person between 35 and 79 years old with oral cavity squamous cell carcinoma. CDR3 loop: CASSPPDRRNYGYTF. The CDR3 DNA sequence: TGTGCCAGCAGCCCACCGGACAGGAGAAACTATGGCTACACCTTC.